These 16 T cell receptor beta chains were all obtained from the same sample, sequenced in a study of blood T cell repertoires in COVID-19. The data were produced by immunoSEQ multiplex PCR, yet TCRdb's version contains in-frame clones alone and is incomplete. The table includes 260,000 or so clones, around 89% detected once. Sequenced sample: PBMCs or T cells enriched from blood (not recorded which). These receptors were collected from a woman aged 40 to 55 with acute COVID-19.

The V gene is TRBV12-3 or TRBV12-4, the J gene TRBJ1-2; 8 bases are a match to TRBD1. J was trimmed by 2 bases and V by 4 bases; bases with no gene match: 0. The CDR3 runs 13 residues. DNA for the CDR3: TGTGCCAGCAGTTGGACAGGGAACTATGGCTACACCTTC. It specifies CASSWTGNYGYTF.

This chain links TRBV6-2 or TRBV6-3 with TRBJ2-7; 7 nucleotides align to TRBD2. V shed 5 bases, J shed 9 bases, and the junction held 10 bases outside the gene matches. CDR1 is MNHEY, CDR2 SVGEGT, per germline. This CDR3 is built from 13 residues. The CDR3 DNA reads TGTGCCAGCAGTGGTTCCGGGAGGATGGGGCAGTACGTC. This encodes CASSGSGRMGQYV.

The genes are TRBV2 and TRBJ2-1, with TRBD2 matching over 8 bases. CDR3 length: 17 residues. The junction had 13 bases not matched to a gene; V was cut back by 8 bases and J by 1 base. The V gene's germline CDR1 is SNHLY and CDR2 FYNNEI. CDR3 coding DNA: TGTGCCAGCCAGCGCCAGGCTAGCGGGTTTTCCTACAATGAGCAGTTCTTC. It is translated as CASQRQASGFSYNEQFF.

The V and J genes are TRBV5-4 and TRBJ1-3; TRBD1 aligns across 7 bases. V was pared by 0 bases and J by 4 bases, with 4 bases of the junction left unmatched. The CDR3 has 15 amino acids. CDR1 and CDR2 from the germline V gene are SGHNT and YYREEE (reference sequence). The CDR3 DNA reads TGTGCCAGCAGCTTGGAGGGGACAGTCGGAAACACCATATATTTT. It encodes CASSLEGTVGNTIYF.

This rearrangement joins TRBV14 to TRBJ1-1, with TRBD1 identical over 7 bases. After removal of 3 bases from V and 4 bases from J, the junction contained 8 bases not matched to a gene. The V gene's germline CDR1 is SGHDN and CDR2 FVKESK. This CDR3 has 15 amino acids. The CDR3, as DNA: TGTGCCAGCAGCCACACAGGGGCACTAATCACTGAAGCTTTCTTT. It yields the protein CASSHTGALITEAFF.

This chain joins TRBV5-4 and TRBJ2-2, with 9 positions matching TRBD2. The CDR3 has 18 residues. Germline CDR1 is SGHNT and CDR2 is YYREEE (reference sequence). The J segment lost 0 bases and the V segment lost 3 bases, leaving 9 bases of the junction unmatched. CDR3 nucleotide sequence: TGTGCCAGCAGCTGGGCGACGGGCGGGAGGGCGAACACCGGGGAGCTGTTTTTT. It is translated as CASSWATGGRANTGELFF.

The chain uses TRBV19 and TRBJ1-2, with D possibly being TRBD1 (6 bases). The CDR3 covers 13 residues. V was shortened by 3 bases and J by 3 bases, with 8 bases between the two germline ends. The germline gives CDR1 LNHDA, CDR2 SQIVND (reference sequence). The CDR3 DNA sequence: TGTGCCAGTAGTATCCGACAGGACTATGGCTACACCTTC. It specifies CASSIRQDYGYTF.

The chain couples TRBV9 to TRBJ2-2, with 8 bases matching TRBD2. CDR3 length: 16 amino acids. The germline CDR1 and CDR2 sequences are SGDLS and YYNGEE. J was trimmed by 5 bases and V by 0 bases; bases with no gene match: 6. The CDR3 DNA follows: TGTGCCAGCAGCGTAGGTGCGGGAGGAGGTACCGGGGAGCTGTTTTTT. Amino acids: CASSVGAGGGTGELFF.

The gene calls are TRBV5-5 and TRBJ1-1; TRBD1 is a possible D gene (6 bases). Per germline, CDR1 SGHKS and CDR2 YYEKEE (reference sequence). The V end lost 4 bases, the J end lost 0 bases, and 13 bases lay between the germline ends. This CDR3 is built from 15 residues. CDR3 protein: CASSNPRGMNTEAFF. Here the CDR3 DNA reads TGTGCCAGCAGCAACCCCAGGGGTATGAACACTGAAGCTTTCTTT.

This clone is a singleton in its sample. The CDR3 loop is CASSPLGWTGPTATEAFF. CDR3 coding DNA: TGTGCCAGCTCACCTCTCGGGTGGACAGGTCCGACGGCCACTGAAGCTTTCTTT. The V gene is TRBV18, the J gene TRBJ1-1; 7 bases agree with TRBD1. After removal of 3 bases from V and 4 bases from J, the junction contained 17 bases not matched to a gene. In germline, CDR1 is KGHSH, CDR2 LQKENI. This CDR3 region has 18 residues.

This CDR3 is CASSPSADRDRKGYTF. CDR3 bases: TGTGCCAGCAGCCCCTCGGCCGACAGGGATAGGAAGGGCTACACCTTC. This chain connects TRBV27 to TRBJ1-2; TRBD1 matches 7 bases. The junction had 18 bases not matched to a gene; V was cut back by 6 bases and J by 8 bases. This CDR3 spans 16 amino acids. CDR1 and CDR2 from the germline V gene are MNHEY and SMNVEV (reference sequence).

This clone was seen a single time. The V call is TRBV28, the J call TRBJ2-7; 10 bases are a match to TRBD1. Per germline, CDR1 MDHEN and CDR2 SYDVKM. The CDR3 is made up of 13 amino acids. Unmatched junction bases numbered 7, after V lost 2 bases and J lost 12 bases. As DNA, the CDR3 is TGTGCCAGCAGTTTAGGAGACAGGGGGCAGCGGTACTTC. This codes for CASSLGDRGQRYF.

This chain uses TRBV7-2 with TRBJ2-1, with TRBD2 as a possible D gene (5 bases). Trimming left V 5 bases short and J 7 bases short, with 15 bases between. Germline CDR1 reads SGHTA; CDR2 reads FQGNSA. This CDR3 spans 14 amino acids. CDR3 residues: CASSPKRVGNEQFF. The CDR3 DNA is TGTGCCAGCAGCCCAAAGAGGGTAGGGAATGAGCAGTTCTTC.

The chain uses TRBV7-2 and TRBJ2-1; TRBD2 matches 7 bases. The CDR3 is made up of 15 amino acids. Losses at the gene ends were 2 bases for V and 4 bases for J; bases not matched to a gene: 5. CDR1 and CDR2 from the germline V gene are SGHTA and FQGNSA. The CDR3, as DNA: TGTGCCAGCAGCTTATGGCTAGCGGCGTACAATGAGCAGTTCTTC. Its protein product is CASSLWLAAYNEQFF. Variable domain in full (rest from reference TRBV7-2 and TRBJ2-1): GAGVSQSPSNKVTEKGKDVELRCDPISGHTALYWYRQSLGQGLEFLIYFQGNSAPDKSGLPSDRFSAERTGGSVSTLTIQRTQQEDSAVYLCASSLWLAAYNEQFFGPGTRLTVL.

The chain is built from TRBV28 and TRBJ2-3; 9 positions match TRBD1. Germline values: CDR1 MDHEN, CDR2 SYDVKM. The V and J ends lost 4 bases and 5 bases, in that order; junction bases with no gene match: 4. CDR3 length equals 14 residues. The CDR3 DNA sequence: TGTGCCAGCAGTTCGGGACAGGGTAAAGATACGCAGTATTTT. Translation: CASSSGQGKDTQYF.

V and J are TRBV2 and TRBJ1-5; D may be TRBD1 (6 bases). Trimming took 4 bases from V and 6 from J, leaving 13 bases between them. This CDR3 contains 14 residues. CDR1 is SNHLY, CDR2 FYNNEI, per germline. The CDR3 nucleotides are TGTGCCAGCAGTGGGACAGACGTTATTCAGCCCCAGCATTTT. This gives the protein CASSGTDVIQPQHF.